What follows are 17 T cell receptor beta chains derived from one specimen sequenced in a study of cytomegalovirus exposure and HLA in healthy donors. Libraries were prepared by immunoSEQ multiplex PCR; TCRdb keeps only in-frame clonotypes and omits some of them. In the table there are more than 100,000 clones, approximately 91% of which are singletons. The sequencing sample was made of PBMCs. These receptors were taken from a man aged 25 to 40 in good health and CMV-seronegative.

This clone came up a few times. The chain recombines TRBV7-2 with TRBJ2-3; 7 bases map to TRBD2. The CDR3 extends over 16 amino acids. V trimming: 1 base; J trimming: 2 bases; junction bases outside the gene matches: 6. Looked up from germline, CDR1 is SGHTA and CDR2 is FQGNSA. The CDR3 DNA sequence: TGTGCCAGCAGCTTAGTTCGCGGGAGTACCACAGATACGCAGTATTTT. It encodes CASSLVRGSTTDTQYF.

The V and J genes are TRBV18 and TRBJ2-5, with TRBD2 matching over 15 bases. The CDR3 runs 16 residues. V gave up 5 bases and J gave up 3 bases; unmatched junction bases: 4. The germline gives CDR1 KGHSH, CDR2 LQKENI. CDR3 residues: CASSTRTSGREETQYF. The CDR3 bases are TGTGCCAGCTCAACTCGGACTAGCGGGAGGGAAGAGACCCAGTACTTC.

The chain has TRBV9 and TRBJ2-3; TRBD2 is a possible D gene (6 bases). CDR3 size: 16 residues. CDR1 is SGDLS and CDR2 is YYNGEE in the germline V gene. Trimming pared 4 bases from V and 3 bases from J, leaving 18 bases between. The CDR3 DNA is TGTGCCAGCAGCCCTTGGGGGGTGAGGGGTACAGATACGCAGTATTTT. Encoded protein: CASSPWGVRGTDTQYF.

This sequence joins TRBV6-5 and TRBJ1-4, with D possibly being TRBD1 (5 bases). Germline lookup yields CDR1 MNHEY and CDR2 SVGAGI. The CDR3 consists of 14 residues. V dropped 6 bases and J dropped 0 bases, with 8 bases sitting between them. The CDR3 region is CASRTDTTNEKLFF. The CDR3 bases are TGTGCCAGCAGGACAGACACAACTAATGAAAAACTGTTTTTT.

For the CDR3, the DNA is TGCGCCAGCAGCTTGTCAGGGATTGAGCAGTTCTTC. It is translated as CASSLSGIEQFF. The J gene is TRBJ2-1, the V gene TRBV5-1; tentatively, D is TRBD1 (5 bases). Germline V gene data show CDR1 as SGHRS and CDR2 as YFSETQ. This CDR3 spans 12 amino acids. The ends were cut back, 1 base at V and 9 bases at J, with 8 bases in the middle.

The chain uses TRBV6-4 and TRBJ2-7; D perhaps matches TRBD1 (5 bases). In germline, CDR1 is MRHNA, CDR2 SNTAGT. This CDR3 contains 14 residues. Trimming removed 7 bases from V and 2 bases from J, with 15 bases in between. CDR3 DNA: TGTGCCAGCACCTCAGGGAACAGCACCTACGAGCAGTACTTC. This translates into CASTSGNSTYEQYF.

V is TRBV11-3 and J is TRBJ2-1; TRBD2 agrees at 10 bases. CDR1 and CDR2 (germline): SGHNT, YENEEA. This CDR3 has 17 residues. The V and J ends lost 5 bases and 6 bases, in that order; junction bases with no gene match: 13. CDR3 protein: CASSPRMASGRFNEQFF. CDR3 bases: TGTGCCAGCAGCCCCCGCATGGCTAGCGGGAGATTCAATGAGCAGTTCTTC.

The rearrangement links TRBV4-3 to TRBJ2-4, with 10 positions matching TRBD2. Germline CDR1 reads LGHNA; CDR2 reads YSLEER. V was clipped by 1 base and J by 8 bases; unmatched bases: 8. The CDR3 totals 16 residues. CDR3 nucleotides: TGCGCCAGCAGCCAAGGGGCTAGCGGGAGTGGGGACATTCAGTACTTC. It yields the protein CASSQGASGSGDIQYF.

The rearrangement joins TRBV5-6 to TRBJ2-1, with D uncertain. CDR1 and CDR2 (germline): SGHDT, YYEEEE. The CDR3 is made up of 15 amino acids. The V and J ends lost 2 bases and 1 base respectively, with 10 bases between them. As DNA, the CDR3 is TGTGCCAGCAGCTTATTCGAGTTATCCTACAATGAGCAGTTCTTC. Protein product: CASSLFELSYNEQFF.

The chain links TRBV11-2 to TRBJ2-1; 7 bases are shared with TRBD1. The V gene's germline CDR1 is SGHAT and CDR2 FQNNGV. Trimming took 1 base from V and 8 from J; bases not matched to a gene: 5. CDR3 length: 14 residues. CDR3 protein: CASSLVRQGYEQFF. Written as DNA, the CDR3 is TGTGCCAGCAGCTTAGTTCGACAGGGTTATGAGCAGTTCTTC.

This chain uses TRBV29-1 with TRBJ2-7; 9 positions agree with TRBD2. The CDR3 runs 14 residues. Germline loops: CDR1 SQVTM, CDR2 ANQGSEA. Trimming took 5 bases from V and 5 from J; bases not matched to a gene: 10. The CDR3 DNA reads as TGCAGCGTTTGCGGGAGGGTTGGGGGCAACGAGCAGTACTTC. This sequence encodes CSVCGRVGGNEQYF.

V gene TRBV2 combines with J gene TRBJ2-2, with 7 nucleotides matching TRBD2. Germline CDR1 reads SNHLY; CDR2 reads FYNNEI. V shed 6 bases, J shed 0 bases, and the junction held 16 bases outside the gene matches. The CDR3 contains 19 residues. The CDR3: CASRARAGSAKTNTGELFF. The CDR3 bases are TGTGCCAGCAGAGCCAGAGCGGGATCCGCTAAAACGAACACCGGGGAGCTGTTTTTT.

This clone was seen a handful of times. CDR3 sequence reads: CASRLGTGNSPLHF. CDR3 in DNA: TGCGCCAGCAGGCTTGGGACAGGGAATTCACCCCTCCACTTT. This chain uses TRBV5-1 with TRBJ1-6; 9 bases match TRBD1. V dropped 5 bases and J dropped 7; count of bases not matched to a gene: 4. CDR3 length: 14 amino acids. Per the germline V gene, CDR1 is SGHRS and CDR2 is YFSETQ.

The CDR3 region has the DNA TGTGCCAGCAGTTCCCCAGCGGGAGGTTCTGTGGAGACCCAGTACTTC. Amino acid sequence: CASSSPAGGSVETQYF. V usage is TRBV7-2 and J usage is TRBJ2-5, with 9 bases fitting TRBD2. CDR1 and CDR2 (germline): SGHTA, FQGNSA. V lost 6 bases, J lost 5 bases, and 13 bases stayed unmatched. The CDR3 runs to 16 residues.

The chain joins TRBV19 to TRBJ2-7; 10 bases are a match to TRBD1. This CDR3 region has 14 residues. V was clipped by 4 bases and J by 4 bases; unmatched bases: 4. Looked up from germline, CDR1 is LNHDA and CDR2 is SQIVND (reference sequence). The CDR3, as DNA: TGTGCCAGTAGTAGGGGGACAGGGGATTACGAGCAGTACTTC. Encoded protein: CASSRGTGDYEQYF.

The chain carries TRBV7-9 and TRBJ2-1; D is perhaps TRBD2 (6 bases). This CDR3 comprises 18 residues. V lost 5 bases and J 1 base, leaving 21 bases between the germline ends. Germline CDR1 reads SEHNR; CDR2 reads FQNEAQ (reference sequence). The CDR3 DNA is TGTGCCAGCAGCCAATTGGGTAGCGGACTAACTTCCTACAATGAGCAGTTCTTC. It yields the protein CASSQLGSGLTSYNEQFF.

Concerning this clone itself: This same CDR3 is encoded by further DNA sequences in the sample. The J gene is TRBJ2-7, the V gene TRBV7-9, with D possibly being TRBD2 (5 bases). The CDR3 sequence is 14 residues long. CDR1 SEHNR and CDR2 FQNEAQ come from the germline V gene (reference sequence). V was clipped by 1 base and J by 5 bases, with 12 bases between them. Here the CDR3 DNA reads TGTGCCAGCAGCTTAGTGGGGTCCGGGGACGAGCAGTACTTC. This translates into CASSLVGSGDEQYF.